This T cell receptor beta chain originates from a study of long-term antiretroviral therapy in people with HIV. Across the whole study: Specimens dating back about a decade before the 2015 immediate-ART recommendation are the oldest included.

Note on this clone: The antigen remains unidentified.

General study points: The clones with expansion before ART were dominant in the repertoire at all time points.

From germline, CDR1 is SQVTM and CDR2 ANQGSEA. The CDR3 sequence is 15 residues long. Trimming took 4 bases from V and 3 from J; bases not matched to a gene: 7. This was the immunoSEQ v3.0 assay at survey level. This table comes from immunoSEQ multiplex PCR, and its TCRdb copy is limited to in-frame clones, with some not included. This sample carries 30,000 to 50,000 clones, 85% to 90% of them seen once, and the ten largest clones take about 4%. The V and J genes are TRBV29-1 and TRBJ2-1; 9 positions agree with TRBD2. The sequenced sample was unsorted PBMCs, obtained 1.2 years after starting antiretroviral therapy. The receptor's source is a woman between 45 and 60 years old with HIV. This chain's CDR3 is CSVVPSAGGYNEQFF. The CDR3 coding sequence is TGCAGCGTTGTTCCCTCAGCGGGGGGCTACAATGAGCAGTTCTTC.